The T cell receptor (beta chain) described here comes from a study of T-cell memory formation after mild COVID-19. After 5'RACE with constant-segment primers, TCR alpha and TCR beta cDNA libraries carrying sample barcodes and UMIs were obtained. MiXCR was run by TCRdb on the 5' RACE reads, yielding one entry per CDR3 protein. The table has 240,000 or so distinct CDR3 sequences, roughly 10% seen once. Broader study findings: Nothing confirmed that second-wave clones peaking on day 37 were specific for SARS-CoV-2. Clones that contracted from day 15 to 85 were balanced CD4/CD8, while later expanders leaned CD4+. Those CD4+ clones that contracted were mainly in CM and EM (CD8+ ones in EMRA).

The CDR3 totals 15 residues. Trimming stripped 3 bases from V and 0 bases from J, with 9 bases between. Germline assignment: CDR1 SGHTA and CDR2 FQGNSA. Concerning this clonotype: Its antigen remains unidentified.

Sequencing was carried out using PBMCs or a T cell subset sorted from them (not recorded which). The source is a man younger than 35 who had mild COVID-19 (a few samples of this study predate the infection). Cell type and time point are not known. The chain has TRBV7-2 and TRBJ2-4; D is unclear. This chain's CDR3 is CASSFGYSAKNIQYF. DNA of the CDR3: TGTGCCAGCAGCTTCGGCTATTCAGCCAAAAACATTCAGTACTTC.